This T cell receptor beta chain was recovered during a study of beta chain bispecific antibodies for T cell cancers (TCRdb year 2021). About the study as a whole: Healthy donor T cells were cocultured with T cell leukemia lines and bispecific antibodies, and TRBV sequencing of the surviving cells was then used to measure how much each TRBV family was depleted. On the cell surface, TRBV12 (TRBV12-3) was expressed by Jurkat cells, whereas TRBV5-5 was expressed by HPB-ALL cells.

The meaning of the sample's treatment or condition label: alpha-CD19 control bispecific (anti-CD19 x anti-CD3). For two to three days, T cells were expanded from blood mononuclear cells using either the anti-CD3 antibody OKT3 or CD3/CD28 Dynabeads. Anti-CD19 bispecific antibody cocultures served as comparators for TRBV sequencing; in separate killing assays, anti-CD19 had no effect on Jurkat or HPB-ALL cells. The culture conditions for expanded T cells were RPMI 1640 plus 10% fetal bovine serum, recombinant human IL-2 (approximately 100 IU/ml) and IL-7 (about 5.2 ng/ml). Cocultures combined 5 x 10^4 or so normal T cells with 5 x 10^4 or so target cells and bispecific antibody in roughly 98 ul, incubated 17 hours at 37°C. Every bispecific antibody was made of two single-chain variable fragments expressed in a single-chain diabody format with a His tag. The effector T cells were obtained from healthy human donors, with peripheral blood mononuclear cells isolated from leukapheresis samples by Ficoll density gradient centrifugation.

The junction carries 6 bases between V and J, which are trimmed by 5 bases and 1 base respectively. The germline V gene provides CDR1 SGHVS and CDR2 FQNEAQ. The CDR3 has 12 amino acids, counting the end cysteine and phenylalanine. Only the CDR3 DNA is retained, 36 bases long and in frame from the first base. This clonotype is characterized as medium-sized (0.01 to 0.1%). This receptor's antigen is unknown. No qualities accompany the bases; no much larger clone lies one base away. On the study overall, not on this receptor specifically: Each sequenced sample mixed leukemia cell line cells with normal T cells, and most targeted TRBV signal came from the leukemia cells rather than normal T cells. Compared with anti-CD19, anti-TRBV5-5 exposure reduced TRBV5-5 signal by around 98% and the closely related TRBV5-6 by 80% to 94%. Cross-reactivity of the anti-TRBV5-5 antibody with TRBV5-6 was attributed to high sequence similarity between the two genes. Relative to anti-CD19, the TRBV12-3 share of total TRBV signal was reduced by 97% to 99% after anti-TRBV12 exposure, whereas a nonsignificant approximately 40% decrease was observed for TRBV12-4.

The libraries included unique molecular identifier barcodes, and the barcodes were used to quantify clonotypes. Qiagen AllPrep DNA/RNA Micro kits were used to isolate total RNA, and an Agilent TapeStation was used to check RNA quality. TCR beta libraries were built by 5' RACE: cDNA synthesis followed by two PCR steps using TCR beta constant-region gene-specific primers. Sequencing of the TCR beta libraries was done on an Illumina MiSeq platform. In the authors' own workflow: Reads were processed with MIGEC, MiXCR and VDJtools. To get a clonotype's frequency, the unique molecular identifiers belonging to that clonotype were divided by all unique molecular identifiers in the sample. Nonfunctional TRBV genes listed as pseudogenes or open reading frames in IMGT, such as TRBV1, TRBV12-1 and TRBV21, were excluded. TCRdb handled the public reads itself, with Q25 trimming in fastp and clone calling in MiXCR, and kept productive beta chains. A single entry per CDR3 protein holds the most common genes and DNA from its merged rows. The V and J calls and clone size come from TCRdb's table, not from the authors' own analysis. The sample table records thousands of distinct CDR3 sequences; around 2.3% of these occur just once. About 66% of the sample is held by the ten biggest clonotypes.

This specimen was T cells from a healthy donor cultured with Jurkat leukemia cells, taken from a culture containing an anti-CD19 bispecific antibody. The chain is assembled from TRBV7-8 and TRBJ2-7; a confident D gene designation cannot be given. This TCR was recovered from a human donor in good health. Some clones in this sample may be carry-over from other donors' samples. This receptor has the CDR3 CASSPESYEQYF. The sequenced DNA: TGTGCCAGCAGCCCTGAGTCCTACGAGCAGTACTTC. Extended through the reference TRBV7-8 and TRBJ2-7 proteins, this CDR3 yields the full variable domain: GAGVSQSPRYKVAKRGQDVALRCDPISGHVSLFWYQQALGQGPEFLTYFQNEAQLDKSGLPSDRFFAERPEGSVSTLKIQRTQQEDSAVYLCASSPESYEQYFGPGTRLTVT.